These T cell receptor beta chains were read from a single sample in a study of blood T cell repertoires in COVID-19. TCRdb keeps only in-frame clones here, not all; method: immunoSEQ multiplex PCR. Of 130,000 or so clones listed, 70% to 80% are singletons. Sequencing input: peripheral blood. The source is a man aged 50-59 years with acute or convalescent COVID-19. Each CDR3 is given with its conserved first and last residue. The D gene is left open where the match is weak. Only some rows state a clone size, as once, few, many or a class for expanded clones.

D gene	clone size	V gene	J gene	CDR3 DNA	CDR3 protein
TRBD1	NA	TRBV24-1	TRBJ2-5	TGTGCCACCAGCGAAGGGACAGGGTACCAAGAGACCCAGTACTTC	CATSEGTGYQETQYF
TRBD2	NA	TRBV5-5	TRBJ2-4	TGTGCCAGCAGCCCCCCTCGGGGGGTCAAAAACATTCAGTACTTC	CASSPPRGVKNIQYF
TRBD2	NA	TRBV3-1/TRBV3-2	TRBJ2-1	TGTGCCAGCAGCCAAGATAGCGGGGGGGCCTGGAATGAGCAGTTCTTC	CASSQDSGGAWNEQFF
NA	NA	TRBV3-1/TRBV3-2	TRBJ2-1	TGTGCCAGCAGCCCCGGTTGGACATCGACCTACAATGAGCAGTTCTTC	CASSPGWTSTYNEQFF
NA	NA	TRBV6-1	TRBJ2-3	TGTGCCAGCAGTGAATGGGACTTTAGCACAGATACGCAGTATTTT	CASSEWDFSTDTQYF
TRBD1	NA	TRBV6-2/TRBV6-3	TRBJ1-3	TGTGCCAGCAGTTCCACAGGGGTCTCTGGAAACACCATATATTTT	CASSSTGVSGNTIYF
TRBD1	NA	TRBV5-4	TRBJ2-6	TGTGCCAGCAGCCCAGGACAGGGGGCGCCTGGGGCCAACGTCCTGACTTTC	CASSPGQGAPGANVLTF
NA	NA	TRBV1	TRBJ1-2	TGCACCAGCAGTGCAAAAGGGGAGGACGGCTATGGCTACACCTTC	CTSSAKGEDGYGYTF
NA	NA	TRBV20-1	TRBJ1-5	TGCAGTGCTAGTCCCGGGGGTTACAATCAGCCCCAGCATTTT	CSASPGGYNQPQHF
NA	NA	TRBV27	TRBJ2-7	TGTGCCAGCAGTGATGGGCAGCACGAGCAGTACTTC	CASSDGQHEQYF
NA	NA	TRBV11-2	TRBJ2-5	TGTGCCAGCAGCTTAAGCCAATATGAGACCCAGTACTTC	CASSLSQYETQYF
NA	NA	TRBV5-1	TRBJ1-2	TGCGCCAGCAGCTTGGCAGGGATTGACTATGGCTACACCTTC	CASSLAGIDYGYTF
NA	NA	TRBV18	TRBJ1-1	TGTGCCAGCTCACCACCGAAGGGGCGCACTGAAGCTTTCTTT	CASSPPKGRTEAFF
TRBD1	NA	TRBV9	TRBJ2-3	TGTGCCAGCAGCGTAGCTCCCCCGGGACAGGGGACAGATACGCAGTATTTT	CASSVAPPGQGTDTQYF
TRBD1	many	TRBV27	TRBJ2-1	TGTGCCAGCAGGGCACAGGGGTGGGTCTCCTACAATGAGCAGTTCTTC	CASRAQGWVSYNEQFF
TRBD1	NA	TRBV24-1	TRBJ1-2	TGTGCCACCAGTGATACTCGCAGGGGGGAGAGCTATGGCTACACCTTC	CATSDTRRGESYGYTF
NA	NA	TRBV30	TRBJ1-1	TGTGCCTGCAACGGCCGGGGGGAGAACACTGAAGCTTTCTTT	CACNGRGENTEAFF
NA	NA	TRBV7-3	TRBJ2-1	TGTGCCAGCAGCTTAAACCCGGGGGGCGCCTACAATGAGCAGTTCTTC	CASSLNPGGAYNEQFF
NA	NA	TRBV15	TRBJ2-5	TGTGCCACCAGCAGGAAATGGGGCCAGGGATATACGGAGACCCAGTACTTC	CATSRKWGQGYTETQYF
NA	NA	TRBV10-3	TRBJ2-1	TGTGCCATCAGTGGGACAGATTACAATGAGCAGTTCTTC	CAISGTDYNEQFF
NA	NA	TRBV20-1	TRBJ1-2	TGCAGTGCCGAGGGGGACTATGGCTACACCTTC	CSAEGDYGYTF
TRBD1	NA	TRBV19	TRBJ2-2	TGTGCCAGTCTCCGACAGGGGGCTACCACCGGGGAGCTGTTTTTT	CASLRQGATTGELFF
TRBD1	NA	TRBV2	TRBJ2-5	TGTGCCAGCAGCACCGGGACAGGGGATTTTCAAGAGACCCAGTACTTC	CASSTGTGDFQETQYF
NA	NA	TRBV3-1/TRBV3-2	TRBJ1-3	TGTGCCAGCAGCCCTAGTTGGGGGGGCGGAAACACCATATATTTT	CASSPSWGGGNTIYF
NA	NA	TRBV30	TRBJ2-7	TGTGCCTGGAGTGTACAAGGGGTCGAGCAGTACTTC	CAWSVQGVEQYF
TRBD1	few	TRBV27	TRBJ1-2	TGTGCCAGCAGAGTAACCGGGACAGGGGGCTTTGGCTACACCTTC	CASRVTGTGGFGYTF
NA	few	TRBV28	TRBJ1-3	TGTGCCAGCAGTCCCCCGGGCGGAGGAGGAAACACCATATATTTT	CASSPPGGGGNTIYF
NA	NA	TRBV2	TRBJ2-1	TGTGCCAGCAGTGATAGTAGCTCAGTCCACAATGAGCAGTTCTTC	CASSDSSSVHNEQFF
NA	few	TRBV2	TRBJ1-1	TGTGCCAGCAGTGAAGGCCGGAGGACTGAAGCTTTCTTT	CASSEGRRTEAFF
NA	once	TRBV4-1	TRBJ2-3	TGCGCCAGCAGCCAAGGTCTAGCAGATACGCAGTATTTT	CASSQGLADTQYF
TRBD1	NA	TRBV28	TRBJ1-5	TGTGCCAGCAGTTTGAATGCCGGGACAGGGGAAGATCAGCCCCAGCATTTT	CASSLNAGTGEDQPQHF
TRBD1	NA	TRBV25-1	TRBJ2-7	TGTGCCAGCGCCTTTGAATGGTTATGGGGGACAGAGTACGAGCAGTACTTC	CASAFEWLWGTEYEQYF
NA	NA	TRBV6-2/TRBV6-3	TRBJ2-2	TGTGCCAGCAGTTACGTATGGGCAGCCACCGGGGAGCTGTTTTTT	CASSYVWAATGELFF
TRBD2	NA	TRBV3-1/TRBV3-2	TRBJ2-7	TGTGCCAGCAGCCGGGGGTCTAGCGGGGGGCCTAGGGAGCAGTACTTC	CASSRGSSGGPREQYF
TRBD2	NA	TRBV3-1/TRBV3-2	TRBJ2-2	TGTGCCAGCAGACCTAGCGGGGGAGGAACCGGGGAGCTGTTTTTT	CASRPSGGGTGELFF
TRBD1	NA	TRBV18	TRBJ2-3	TGTGCCAGCTCACCGGGGACAGGGGGCGCAGATACGCAGTATTTT	CASSPGTGGADTQYF